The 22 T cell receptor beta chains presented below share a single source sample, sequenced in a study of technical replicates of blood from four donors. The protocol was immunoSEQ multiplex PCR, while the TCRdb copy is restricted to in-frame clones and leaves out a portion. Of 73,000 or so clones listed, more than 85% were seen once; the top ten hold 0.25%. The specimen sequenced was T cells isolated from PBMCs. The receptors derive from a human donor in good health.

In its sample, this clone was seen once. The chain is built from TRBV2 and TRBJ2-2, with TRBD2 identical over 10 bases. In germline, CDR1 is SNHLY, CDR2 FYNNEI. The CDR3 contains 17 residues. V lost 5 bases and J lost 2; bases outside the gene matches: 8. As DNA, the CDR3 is TGTGCCAGCAGTAACGTCTCTAGCGGGAGAAACACCGGGGAGCTGTTTTTT. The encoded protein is CASSNVSSGRNTGELFF. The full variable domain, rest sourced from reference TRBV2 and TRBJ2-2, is EPEVTQTPSHQVTQMGQEVILRCVPISNHLYFYWYRQILGQKVEFLVSFYNNEISEKSEIFDDQFSVERPDGSNFTLKIRSTKLEDSAMYFCASSNVSSGRNTGELFFGEGSRLTVL.

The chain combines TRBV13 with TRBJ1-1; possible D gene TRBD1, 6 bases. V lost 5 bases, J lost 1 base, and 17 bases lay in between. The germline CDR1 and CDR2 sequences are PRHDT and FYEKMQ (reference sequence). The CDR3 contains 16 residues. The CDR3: CASSQPRGGRNTEAFF. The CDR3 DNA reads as TGTGCCAGCAGCCAGCCGAGGGGGGGGAGGAACACTGAAGCTTTCTTT.

CDR3 sequence (DNA): TGTGCCAGCAGCCCTCTCGGGTCTTACTACGAGCAGTACTTC. It specifies CASSPLGSYYEQYF. V usage is TRBV11-2 and J usage is TRBJ2-7; unclear D gene. CDR1 is SGHAT, CDR2 FQNNGV, per germline. The V end lost 5 bases, the J end lost 3 bases, and 14 bases lay between the germline ends. This CDR3 comprises 14 residues.

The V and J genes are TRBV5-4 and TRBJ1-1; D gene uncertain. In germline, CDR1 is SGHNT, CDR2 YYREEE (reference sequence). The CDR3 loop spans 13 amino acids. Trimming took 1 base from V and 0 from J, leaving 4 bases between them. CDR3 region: CASSLNMNTEAFF. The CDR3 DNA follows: TGTGCCAGCAGCTTGAACATGAACACTGAAGCTTTCTTT.

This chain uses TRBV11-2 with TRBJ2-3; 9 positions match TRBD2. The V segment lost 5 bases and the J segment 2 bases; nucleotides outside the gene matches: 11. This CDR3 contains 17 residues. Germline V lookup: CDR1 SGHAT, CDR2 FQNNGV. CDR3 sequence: CASSPLRLADFTDTQYF. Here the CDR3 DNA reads TGTGCCAGCAGCCCCCTTCGACTAGCGGATTTCACAGATACGCAGTATTTT.

CDR3 in amino acids: CASSSGTGVPGYYGYTF. The CDR3 DNA follows: TGCGCCAGCAGCTCGGGGACAGGGGTCCCGGGGTACTATGGCTACACCTTC. This chain links TRBV5-1 with TRBJ1-2; TRBD1 matches 10 bases. This CDR3 is 17 amino acids long. Germline V CDR1 and CDR2: SGHRS, YFSETQ. J was trimmed by 3 bases and V by 3 bases; bases with no gene match: 11.

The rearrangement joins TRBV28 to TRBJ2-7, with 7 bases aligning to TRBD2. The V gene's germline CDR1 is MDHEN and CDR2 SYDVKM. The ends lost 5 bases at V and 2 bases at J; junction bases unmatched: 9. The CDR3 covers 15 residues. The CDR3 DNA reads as TGTGCCAGCAGTATTTCTAGCGGAGAGCCCTACGAGCAGTACTTC. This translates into CASSISSGEPYEQYF.

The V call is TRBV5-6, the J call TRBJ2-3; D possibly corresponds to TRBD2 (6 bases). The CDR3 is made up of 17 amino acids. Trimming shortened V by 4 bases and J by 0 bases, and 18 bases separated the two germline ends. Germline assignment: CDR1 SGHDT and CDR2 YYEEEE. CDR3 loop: CASSPEVRGTSTDTQYF. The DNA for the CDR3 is TGTGCCAGCAGCCCCGAGGTTCGTGGGACTAGCACAGATACGCAGTATTTT.

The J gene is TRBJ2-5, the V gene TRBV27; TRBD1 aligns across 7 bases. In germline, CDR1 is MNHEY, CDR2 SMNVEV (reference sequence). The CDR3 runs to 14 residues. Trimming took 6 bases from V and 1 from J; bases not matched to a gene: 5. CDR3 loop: CASSSDRAQETQYF. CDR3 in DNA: TGTGCCAGCAGCTCCGACAGGGCCCAAGAGACCCAGTACTTC.

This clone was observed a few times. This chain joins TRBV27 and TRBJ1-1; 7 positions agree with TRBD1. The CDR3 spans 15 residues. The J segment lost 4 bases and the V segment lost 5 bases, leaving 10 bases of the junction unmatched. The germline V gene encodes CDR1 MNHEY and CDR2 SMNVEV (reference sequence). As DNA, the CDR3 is TGTGCCAGCAGTAGGACAGGACGGGGGACCACTGAAGCTTTCTTT. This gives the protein CASSRTGRGTTEAFF.

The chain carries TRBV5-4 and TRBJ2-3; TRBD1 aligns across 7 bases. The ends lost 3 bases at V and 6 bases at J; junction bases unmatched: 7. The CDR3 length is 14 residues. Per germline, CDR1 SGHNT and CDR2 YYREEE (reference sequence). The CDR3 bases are TGTGCCAGCAGCTCCGGGACAGATGAGGATACGCAGTATTTT. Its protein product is CASSSGTDEDTQYF.

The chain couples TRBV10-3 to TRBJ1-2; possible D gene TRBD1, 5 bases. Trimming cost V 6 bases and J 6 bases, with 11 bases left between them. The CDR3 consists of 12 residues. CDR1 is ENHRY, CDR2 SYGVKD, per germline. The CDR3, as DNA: TGTGCCATCAGAATAGGGGATAATGGCTACACCTTC. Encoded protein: CAIRIGDNGYTF.

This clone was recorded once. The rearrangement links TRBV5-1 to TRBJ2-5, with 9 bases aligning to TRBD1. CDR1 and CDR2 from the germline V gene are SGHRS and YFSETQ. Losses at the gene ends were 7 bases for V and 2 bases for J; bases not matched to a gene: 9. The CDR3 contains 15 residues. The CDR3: CASGPGTGYQETQYF. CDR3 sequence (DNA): TGCGCCAGCGGTCCCGGGACAGGGTATCAAGAGACCCAGTACTTC.

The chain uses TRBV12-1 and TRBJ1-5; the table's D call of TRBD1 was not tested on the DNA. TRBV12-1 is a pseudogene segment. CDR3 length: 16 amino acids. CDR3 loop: CASSFKPEQLNQPQHF. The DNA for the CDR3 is TGTGCCAGCAGCTTTAAACCAGAACAGCTAAATCAGCCCCAGCATTTT.

The CDR3 here is CASSRNSGGINEQFF. In DNA, the CDR3 is TGCGCCAGCAGCCGAAACAGCGGGGGGATCAATGAGCAGTTCTTC. The chain recombines TRBV4-1 with TRBJ2-1; 9 bases are a match to TRBD2. In germline, CDR1 is MGHRA, CDR2 YSYEKL. The junction had 7 bases not matched to a gene; V was cut back by 4 bases and J by 6 bases. The CDR3 contains 15 residues.

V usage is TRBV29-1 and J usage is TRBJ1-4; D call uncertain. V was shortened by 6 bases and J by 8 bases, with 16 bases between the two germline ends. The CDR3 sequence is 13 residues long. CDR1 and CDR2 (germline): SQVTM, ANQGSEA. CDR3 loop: CSVREVSGEKLFF. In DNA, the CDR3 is TGCAGCGTGAGGGAGGTTTCTGGAGAAAAACTGTTTTTT. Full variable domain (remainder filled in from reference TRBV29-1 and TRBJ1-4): SAVISQKPSRDICQRGTSLTIQCQVDSQVTMMFWYRQQPGQSLTLIATANQGSEATYESGFVIDKFPISRPNLTFSTLTVSNMSPEDSSIYLCSVREVSGEKLFFGSGTQLSVL.

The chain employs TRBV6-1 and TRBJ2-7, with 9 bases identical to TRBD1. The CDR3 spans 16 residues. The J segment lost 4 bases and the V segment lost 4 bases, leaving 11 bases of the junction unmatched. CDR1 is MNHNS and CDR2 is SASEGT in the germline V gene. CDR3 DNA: TGTGCCAGCAGTGTTGATCGGACAGGGGTGCAGTACGAGCAGTACTTC. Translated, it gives CASSVDRTGVQYEQYF.

The CDR3 DNA follows: TGTGCCAGCAGCTTATCCCCTAGCACAGATACGCAGTATTTT. This gives the protein CASSLSPSTDTQYF. The chain carries TRBV11-2 and TRBJ2-3; no definite D call. The CDR3 consists of 14 residues. The germline V gene encodes CDR1 SGHAT and CDR2 FQNNGV. Trimming pared 2 bases from V and 0 bases from J, leaving 6 bases between.

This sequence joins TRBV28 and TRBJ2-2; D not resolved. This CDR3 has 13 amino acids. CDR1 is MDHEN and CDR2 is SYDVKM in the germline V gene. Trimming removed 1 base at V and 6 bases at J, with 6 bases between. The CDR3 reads CASSLLQSGELFF. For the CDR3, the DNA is TGTGCCAGCAGTTTATTGCAGTCCGGGGAGCTGTTTTTT.

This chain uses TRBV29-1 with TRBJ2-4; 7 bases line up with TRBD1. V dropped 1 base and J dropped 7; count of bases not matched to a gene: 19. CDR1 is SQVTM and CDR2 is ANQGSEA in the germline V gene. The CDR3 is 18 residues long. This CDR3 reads CSVEGSPGNLIGGNIQYF. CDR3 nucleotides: TGCAGCGTTGAAGGGTCACCAGGGAACTTAATAGGGGGCAACATTCAGTACTTC.

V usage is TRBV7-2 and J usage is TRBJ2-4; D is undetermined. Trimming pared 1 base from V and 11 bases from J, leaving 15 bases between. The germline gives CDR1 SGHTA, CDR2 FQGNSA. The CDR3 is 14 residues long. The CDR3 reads CASSLGDRGFLQYF. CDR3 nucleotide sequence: TGTGCCAGCAGCTTAGGCGACCGAGGATTTCTTCAGTACTTC.

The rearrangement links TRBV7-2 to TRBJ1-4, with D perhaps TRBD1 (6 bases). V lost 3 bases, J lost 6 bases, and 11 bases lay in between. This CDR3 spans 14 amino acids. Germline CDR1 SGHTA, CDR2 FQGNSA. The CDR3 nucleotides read TGTGCCAGCAGCTTCGTGGGGGCGCATGAAAAACTGTTTTTT. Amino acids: CASSFVGAHEKLFF.